The TCR beta chain under discussion was sequenced for a study of cytomegalovirus exposure and HLA in healthy donors (dated by TCRdb to 2016 to 2017). In the study overall: According to an earlier analysis of several hundred of the donors, about 180 million T cells yielded 117 million unique TCR beta sequences and approximately 300 Gb of sequence data. An early release covering 550 to 700 HLA-typed donors comprised approximately 300 gigabases of sequencing data and around 80 million unique TCR sequences. Of the 300 to 450 genotyped donors, roughly 85% fell in the genetic ancestry cluster associated with self-reported Caucasian donors. The study aimed to test whether cataloging public T cell receptors could reveal signatures of past pathogen exposure. The study used immunosequencing to profile the T cell repertoires of around 600 subjects and linked those repertoires to cytomegalovirus serostatus. Along with the 666-subject first cohort, a separate validation cohort of some 130 different subjects was used. High-throughput TCR immunosequencing, statistical association of individual TCRs with disease status, and machine learning were combined to predict cytomegalovirus infection status. In a later analysis, previously published TCR beta repertoires from 550 to 700 donors were re-analyzed and high-resolution HLA genotyping was added so that TCR occurrence patterns could be studied. The later analysis used no new phenotypic data to find candidate immune exposures, relying instead on TCR beta sequences and their occurrence across donors. An earlier analysis of fewer than 700 of the donors applied high-throughput TCR beta sequencing to assess whether each TCR beta V gene segment acted as functional or pseudogenic. Donor age, sex, ethnicity and CMV serostatus were collected together with the repertoire data. A later genetic analysis took genome-wide SNP genotypes for about 65% of the 666 donors and used that subset as a discovery cohort. All discovery cohort repertoires had been generated on a single sequencing platform. Both class I and class II loci were covered by HLA typing, at four-digit resolution. Typing coverage varied by locus: roughly 620-640 donors for A, B, C, DRB1 and DQB1; more than 500 for DQA1; around 570 for DPA1; about 450 for DPB1. About five DR-DQ haplotypes were treated as single units for association and clustering because of strong linkage in the cohort. On average, about 240,000 unique TCR beta nucleotide sequences were sequenced per donor among 350 to 400 genotyped donors of the cohort, with 15% to 20% of those sequences being non-productive. General findings and caveats noted by the study authors: Immune exposure information for the cohort was limited to CMV serostatus. In both the original and validation cohorts, the classifier was reported to diagnose cytomegalovirus status with high specificity and sensitivity. Several of the top co-occurrence clusters appeared to be linked to parvovirus B19, influenza, CMV and Epstein-Barr virus, according to a later analysis. A further reported finding was that TCR beta sequences accurately predicted the HLA-A and HLA-B alleles for most subjects in the first cohort. A later analysis found that most CMV-associated TCR beta chains appeared HLA-restricted, with HLA associations seemingly driven largely by CMV exposure. An earlier analysis of 587 of the donors showed that most TCR beta V segments appeared in productive rearrangements either about 87% or about 30% of the time, which broadly matched IMGT annotations. The authors suggested that the approach could potentially be extended to other disease states and immunological phenotypes. This cohort had only TCR beta chains sequenced, and the lack of alpha or paired-chain data limited which features could be detected. In vitro tests confirmed that a few of the cytomegalovirus-associated TCR beta chains recognize cytomegalovirus antigens. Because counts were too low, around 17 rarely observed V segments, including chromosome 9 orphons, were left out of the earlier analysis of 587 of the donors. Because the 87-base-pair reads could not distinguish some IMGT-functional V segments, including TRBV6-2 and TRBV6-3, those segments were excluded. Specific HLA alleles were associated with 18,000 or so TCR beta sequences at a false discovery rate of 0.05 in a later analysis. According to a later analysis, TCR association rates differed among HLA loci, with DRB1 alleles showing the most associated TCRs and HLA-C alleles showing the fewest. In a later analysis, HLA-associated TCR beta chains showed more clonal expansion and lower generation probabilities than non-associated chains that were equally common. Because HLA typing was missing for some donors at each locus, association tests included only the typed subset. V-gene and J-gene trimming of TCR beta chains was associated with a missense DCLRE1C variant in a later genetic analysis, and the association was replicated in an independent cohort. The study listed around 160 TCR beta chains as associated with cytomegalovirus. Most TCR sequences were seen in very few donors, while some public TCRs were found in many individuals. Presence/absence analyses assumed roughly uniform sequencing depth across donors, an assumption that may not hold. Correlated functional status among segregating V segments might reflect linkage disequilibrium, but an unknown experimental factor could not be ruled out. A group of highly shared sequence variants was considered likely to be a technical artifact of the sequencing pipeline. According to a later genetic analysis, donors in an Asian-associated ancestry cluster had fewer N-insertions in productive TCRs than the approximately 650-donor mean. Assigning TCR associations to individual alleles was difficult when HLA alleles, especially DR and DQ, strongly co-occurred.

The library was obtained by the immunoSEQ multiplex PCR assay. A mixture of 60 forward primers for TCR Vbeta segments and 13 reverse primers for TCR Jbeta segments was used in the multiplex PCR. The CDR3 region of rearranged TCR beta genes was amplified from genomic DNA by a multiplex PCR assay. On the Illumina HiSeq System, the amplified TCR beta libraries were sequenced as 87-base-pair reads. In the original analysis: Across the 670 or so repertoires, a later analysis counted tens of millions of unique TCR beta chains, some 11 million of which were shared by at least two donors. To remove PCR and sequencing errors, raw reads were error-corrected and collapsed into unique sequences using a nearest-neighbor algorithm that merged closely related sequences. CDR3 sequences were aligned to IMGT reference sequences to assign V, D and J gene segments. For a sequence to be retained, a match of at least six nucleotides was required to both a V gene segment and a J gene segment. Rearrangements were called productive when the CDR3 lacked stop codons and stayed in frame with V and J; all others were non-productive. CDR3 was defined by IMGT convention, running from the second conserved V-encoded cysteine to the conserved J-encoded phenylalanine. Sequences without an unambiguous match to a single V gene segment were excluded from the earlier analysis of a few hundred of the donors. In an earlier analysis of 587 of the donors, a V segment was called functional when productive rearrangements were above 56.7%, and segregating when the standard deviation between donors exceeded 5%. A statistical classification framework was built to diagnose cytomegalovirus status from the catalog of TCR beta chain sequences. V and J gene assignment, in a later analysis, came from comparing TCR nucleotide sequences with IMGT/GENE-DB human TR gene sequences. A later analysis assigned CDR3 sequences and most-parsimonious VDJ recombination scenarios with the TCRdist pipeline. A later analysis defined each TCR beta chain by its CDR3 amino acid sequence plus V-gene family, and excluded reads lacking a unique V-gene family. To address suspected cross-contamination and a sequencing artifact, a later analysis removed 592 highly shared, low-generation-probability nucleotide sequences. In a later analysis, a clonal expansion index for each public chain was calculated from normalized within-repertoire ranks of inferred template counts. In a later analysis, generation probabilities were computed with a VDJ recombination model fitted to out-of-frame rearrangements, and the resulting probabilities were checked against IGoR. In a later analysis, hypergeometric tests were used to score TCR-TCR, TCR-HLA and TCR-CMV co-occurrence, with a repertoire-size bias correction applied to TCR pairs. To estimate false discovery rates, a later analysis permuted the HLA or CMV assignments 20 times. A later analysis grouped co-occurring TCRs with DBSCAN, adding TCRdist sequence similarity when clustering within HLA-allele-positive subsets. Repertoires with fewer than 30,000 or more than 120,000 public chains, plus five repertoires with anomalous nucleotide sharing, were excluded from co-occurrence clustering. What TCRdb holds here is the immuneACCESS table cut down to in-frame rearrangements. Part of the clones is not present; checked against another copy, under half of the missing clones reflect an unresolved V gene, and the others are unexplained. V, J and clone size reflect that table, while D and trimming were determined from the DNA. Across this sample there are roughly 120,000 clones, with less than 80% seen only once. 8% to 9.5% of the sample is held by the ten biggest clonotypes.

V is shortened by 3 bases, J by 7 bases, and the region joining them spans 12 bases. Including the terminal cysteine and phenylalanine, the CDR3 comprises 13 residues. The entry retains the CDR3 DNA only, 39 bases that are in frame from base 1. Sequences KGHSH (CDR1) and LQKENI (CDR2) are obtained from the germline V gene. The cohort comprised some 730 healthy bone marrow donors. All cohort members were sampled while nominally healthy, although unrecorded immune exposures were likely present. The donor was CMV seropositive and was included in the group of 250 to 300 seropositive cohort members. A peripheral blood sample was provided by each donor, and peripheral blood mononuclear cells were used for TCR beta sequencing. Genomic DNA extraction from the blood cell samples was performed with the Qiagen DNeasy Blood Extraction Kit. To note about this clone: There is no known antigen for this receptor. Base-call qualities are not available, and no considerably larger clone is one nucleotide away.

Sequences were obtained from PBMCs. The chain employs TRBV18 and TRBJ1-2; there is no confident call for the D gene. The sequence was collected from a woman in her thirties or forties in good health and CMV-seropositive. The encoded CDR3 is CASSPELGRGYTF. The DNA is as follows: TGTGCCAGCTCACCCGAGTTGGGCCGTGGCTACACCTTC.